Below are 24 T cell receptor beta chains sequenced from a single sample in a study of shared clonotypes between healthy human individuals. Here immunoSEQ multiplex PCR was the method, and the copy in TCRdb shows in-frame clones only, minus some. Of 2 million to 2.5 million clones in the sample, roughly 94% were seen once. The sample was naive CD4+ T cells sorted from blood. Subset of the sample: CD45RA+ positively selected. All receptors come from a man between 18 and 29 years old in good health.

This sequence joins TRBV5-6 and TRBJ2-1; D tentatively reads TRBD1 or TRBD2 (6 bases each). Germline CDR1 is SGHDT and CDR2 is YYEEEE. The CDR3 length is 17 residues. The germline V and J ends were trimmed by 4 bases and 0 bases, with 17 bases remaining between them. The CDR3 loop is CASSGGRTWYSYNEQFF. CDR3 sequence (DNA): TGTGCCAGCAGCGGGGGGCGTACCTGGTACTCCTACAATGAGCAGTTCTTC.

This clone was counted a single time. This sample includes further DNA sequences coding for the same CDR3. This chain connects TRBV28 to TRBJ2-5; 7 bases map to TRBD1. This CDR3 comprises 13 residues. V lost 3 bases, J lost 2 bases, and 0 bases stayed unmatched. From germline, CDR1 is MDHEN and CDR2 SYDVKM. Here the CDR3 reads CASSLGQQETQYF. CDR3 nucleotide sequence: TGTGCCAGCAGTTTGGGACAGCAAGAGACCCAGTACTTC.

V usage is TRBV6-1 and J usage is TRBJ1-4; D possibly corresponds to TRBD1 (6 bases). The CDR3 length is 15 residues. CDR1 and CDR2 (germline): MNHNS, SASEGT. The ends were cut back, 4 bases at V and 5 bases at J, with 14 bases in the middle. The CDR3 nucleotides read TGTGCCAGCAGTGGGCAACCAGGGGCCAATGAAAAACTGTTTTTT. It specifies CASSGQPGANEKLFF.

V is TRBV28 and J is TRBJ1-5; D not certain. Looked up from germline, CDR1 is MDHEN and CDR2 is SYDVKM. CDR3 size: 15 residues. Trimming took 6 bases from V and 4 from J, leaving 16 bases between them. CDR3 loop: CASSRAGGRNQPQHF. The DNA for the CDR3 is TGTGCCAGCAGCCGAGCGGGAGGAAGGAATCAGCCCCAGCATTTT.

This rearrangement joins TRBV11-3 to TRBJ1-2; possible D gene TRBD1, 6 bases. CDR1 is SGHNT, CDR2 YENEEA, per germline. V was shortened by 6 bases and J by 2 bases, with 10 bases between the two germline ends. The CDR3 length is 13 residues. CDR3 loop: CASSEGHNYGYTF. CDR3 bases: TGTGCCAGCAGTGAGGGACACAACTATGGCTACACCTTC. Complete variable domain (other parts from reference TRBV11-3 and TRBJ1-2): EAGVVQSPRYKIIEKKQPVAFWCNPISGHNTLYWYLQNLGQGPELLIRYENEEAVDDSQLPKDRFSAERLKGVDSTLKIQPAELGDSAVYLCASSEGHNYGYTFGSGTRLTVV.

J is TRBJ1-6 and V is TRBV2; 7 bases agree with TRBD1. V gave up 4 bases and J gave up 4 bases; unmatched junction bases: 7. This CDR3 contains 16 residues. Germline CDR1 SNHLY, CDR2 FYNNEI. The CDR3 region has the DNA TGTGCCAGCAGTGGCTACGGACAGGAGTATAATTCACCCCTCCACTTT. The encoded protein is CASSGYGQEYNSPLHF.

The chain is built from TRBV6-5 and TRBJ1-2; TRBD1 aligns across 10 bases. The V gene's germline CDR1 is MNHEY and CDR2 SVGAGI. Trimming cost V 6 bases and J 6 bases; bases outside gene matches: 7. The CDR3 contains 14 residues. The CDR3 protein is CASSRPGQGHGYTF. The CDR3 nucleotides are TGTGCCAGCAGCCGCCCGGGACAGGGGCATGGCTACACCTTC.

With respect to this clone: Other DNA sequences in the sample encode the same CDR3. The chain recombines TRBV7-3 with TRBJ2-3, with D uncertain. With 1 base removed from V and 6 bases from J, the gap between germline ends came to 8 bases. The CDR3 spans 13 residues. Germline CDR1 SGHTA, CDR2 FQGTGA. CDR3 in DNA: TGTGCCAGCAGCTTAAGACCGCCCGATACGCAGTATTTT. Amino acids: CASSLRPPDTQYF.

The chain recombines TRBV6-5 with TRBJ1-1, with D maybe TRBD1 (6 bases). Trimming removed 0 bases at V and 0 bases at J, with 8 bases between. CDR3 length equals 15 residues. Germline loops: CDR1 MNHEY, CDR2 SVGAGI. The CDR3 loop reads CASSYSPGVNTEAFF. The CDR3 DNA reads TGTGCCAGCAGTTACTCTCCAGGGGTGAACACTGAAGCTTTCTTT.

Of note for this clone: Other DNA sequences of this sample code for an identical CDR3. The chain has TRBV27 and TRBJ1-1; D is possibly TRBD1 (5 bases). The CDR3 consists of 13 residues. V was trimmed by 3 bases and J by 1 base, leaving 6 bases between them. Germline CDR1 MNHEY, CDR2 SMNVEV (reference sequence). CDR3 DNA sequence: TGTGCCAGCAGTTTGGGGCCGAACACTGAAGCTTTCTTT. Translated, it gives CASSLGPNTEAFF.

The J gene is TRBJ1-1, the V gene TRBV14, with a possible D match to TRBD1 (5 bases). CDR1 is SGHDN and CDR2 is FVKESK in the germline V gene. V was shortened by 4 bases and J by 5 bases, with 17 bases between the two germline ends. The CDR3 covers 15 residues. DNA of the CDR3: TGTGCCAGCAGCCCCAGGGATTTGGCTGGGACTGAAGCTTTCTTT. This sequence encodes CASSPRDLAGTEAFF.

V and J are TRBV5-1 and TRBJ2-7, with 10 nucleotides matching TRBD2. CDR1 is SGHRS and CDR2 is YFSETQ in the germline V gene. V lost 1 base, J lost 4 bases, and 8 bases stayed unmatched. This CDR3 has 16 amino acids. CDR3 loop: CASSLTTTSGFYEQYF. CDR3 DNA sequence: TGCGCCAGCAGCTTGACCACGACTAGCGGGTTTTACGAGCAGTACTTC.

V is TRBV6-1 and J is TRBJ2-7; D is possibly TRBD1 or TRBD2 (5 bases each). Deletions cut 1 base from V and 5 bases from J, with 18 bases between. CDR1 and CDR2 from the germline V gene are MNHNS and SASEGT. The CDR3 consists of 16 residues. The CDR3 reads CASSEGGWQGWHEQYF. In DNA, the CDR3 is TGTGCCAGCAGTGAAGGAGGGTGGCAGGGTTGGCACGAGCAGTACTTC.

CDR3 protein: CASSPVGQGRGEKLFF. In nucleotides, the CDR3 is TGCGCCAGCAGCCCCGTCGGCCAGGGCCGGGGTGAAAAACTGTTTTTT. The chain combines TRBV5-1 with TRBJ1-4; D possibly corresponds to TRBD1 (5 bases). Trimming shortened V by 4 bases and J by 7 bases, and 20 bases separated the two germline ends. CDR1 is SGHRS and CDR2 is YFSETQ in the germline V gene. The CDR3 is made up of 16 amino acids.

As to this clone: The identical CDR3 is also encoded by other nucleotide sequences in the sample. The V call is TRBV6-1, the J call TRBJ1-5; D ambiguous. The germline V gene encodes CDR1 MNHNS and CDR2 SASEGT. The CDR3 spans 15 residues. V lost 2 bases, J lost 4 bases, and 12 bases lay in between. CDR3 nucleotides: TGTGCCAGCAGTGAACGAACGGCGAAAAATCAGCCCCAGCATTTT. It yields the protein CASSERTAKNQPQHF.

J is TRBJ2-7 and V is TRBV29-1, with D possibly being TRBD2 (6 bases). This CDR3 is built from 15 residues. Trimming took 0 bases from V and 3 from J, leaving 15 bases between them. Germline CDR1 reads SQVTM; CDR2 reads ANQGSEA. Written as DNA, the CDR3 is TGCAGCGTTGAAGATCGGGAGAGGACCCTCTACGAGCAGTACTTC. This translates into CSVEDRERTLYEQYF.

V gene TRBV7-8 combines with J gene TRBJ2-7, with D perhaps given as TRBD1 or TRBD2 (5 bases each). Germline V gene data show CDR1 as SGHVS and CDR2 as FQNEAQ. V shed 3 bases and J shed 0 bases, with 12 bases lying between them. The CDR3 is made up of 15 amino acids. DNA for the CDR3: TGTGCCAGCAGCTTTTCCCGGGACCTCTCCTACGAGCAGTACTTC. Amino acid sequence: CASSFSRDLSYEQYF. Using reference TRBV7-8 and TRBJ2-7 for the parts outside the CDR3, the full variable domain is GAGVSQSPRYKVAKRGQDVALRCDPISGHVSLFWYQQALGQGPEFLTYFQNEAQLDKSGLPSDRFFAERPEGSVSTLKIQRTQQEDSAVYLCASSFSRDLSYEQYFGPGTRLTVT.

The chain carries TRBV9 and TRBJ1-4; D not resolved. Germline values: CDR1 SGDLS, CDR2 YYNGEE. V lost 2 bases to trimming and J lost 5 bases, with 10 bases between them. This CDR3 spans 14 amino acids. CDR3 sequence (DNA): TGTGCCAGCAGCGTCTCAGTGATCAATGAAAAACTGTTTTTT. It encodes CASSVSVINEKLFF.

The table lists this clone with a count of one. CDR3 nucleotide sequence: TGTGCCAGCAGTTACGACAGGGCTCAGCCCCAGCATTTT. This sequence encodes CASSYDRAQPQHF. The chain couples TRBV2 to TRBJ1-5; 7 nucleotides line up with TRBD1. Germline values: CDR1 SNHLY, CDR2 FYNNEI. J lost 6 bases, V lost 5 bases, and 4 bases had no gene match. CDR3 size: 13 residues.

J is TRBJ2-5 and V is TRBV11-2; no firm D call. Germline CDR1 is SGHAT and CDR2 is FQNNGV. Trimming pared 5 bases from V and 5 bases from J, leaving 9 bases between. The CDR3 consists of 12 residues. CDR3 amino acids: CASSLHGETQYF. CDR3 bases: TGTGCCAGCAGCCTCCATGGGGAGACCCAGTACTTC. Full variable domain (missing parts from reference TRBV11-2 and TRBJ2-5): EAGVAQSPRYKIIEKRQSVAFWCNPISGHATLYWYQQILGQGPKLLIQFQNNGVVDDSQLPKDRFSAERLKGVDSTLKIQPAKLEDSAVYLCASSLHGETQYFGPGTRLLVL.

The rearrangement uses TRBV2 and TRBJ2-3; 15 bases are shared with TRBD2. V was clipped by 6 bases and J by 6 bases; unmatched bases: 13. The CDR3 spans 18 residues. The germline CDR1 and CDR2 sequences are SNHLY and FYNNEI. CDR3 coding DNA: TGTGCCAGCAGCCCGACACCGGGACTAGCGGGAGGACTGGATACGCAGTATTTT. Translation: CASSPTPGLAGGLDTQYF.

V usage is TRBV9 and J usage is TRBJ2-3; 10 bases are a match to TRBD2. Germline V lookup: CDR1 SGDLS, CDR2 YYNGEE. Unmatched junction bases numbered 7, after V lost 5 bases and J lost 4 bases. CDR3 length: 15 amino acids. CDR3 in DNA: TGTGCCAGCAGGGGCGGACTAGCGGTCGCAGATACGCAGTATTTT. This encodes CASRGGLAVADTQYF. Based on the CDR3 plus reference TRBV9 and TRBJ2-3, the full variable domain is DSGVTQTPKHLITATGQRVTLRCSPRSGDLSVYWYQQSLDQGLQFLIQYYNGEERAKGNILERFSAQQFPDLHSELNLSSLELGDSALYFCASRGGLAVADTQYFGPGTRLTVL.

The CDR3 bases are TGCGCCAGCAGTTTTTCCGGGGGGGAGGTGGAGACCCAGTACTTC. It encodes CASSFSGGEVETQYF. The gene calls are TRBV10-2 and TRBJ2-5; 8 bases map to TRBD2. The V gene end was trimmed by 5 bases and the J gene end by 5 bases; junction bases not matched to a gene: 10. Germline lookup yields CDR1 WSHSY and CDR2 SAAADI. The CDR3 loop spans 15 amino acids.

Remarks on this clone: This specimen includes other DNA sequences encoding the same CDR3. This chain uses TRBV30 with TRBJ1-1; D unclear. This CDR3 has 11 residues. The V end lost 0 bases, the J end lost 5 bases, and 4 bases lay between the germline ends. The V gene's germline CDR1 is GTSNPN and CDR2 SVGIG (reference sequence). The CDR3 protein is CAWSVGTEAFF. The CDR3 DNA is TGTGCCTGGAGTGTGGGGACTGAAGCTTTCTTT.